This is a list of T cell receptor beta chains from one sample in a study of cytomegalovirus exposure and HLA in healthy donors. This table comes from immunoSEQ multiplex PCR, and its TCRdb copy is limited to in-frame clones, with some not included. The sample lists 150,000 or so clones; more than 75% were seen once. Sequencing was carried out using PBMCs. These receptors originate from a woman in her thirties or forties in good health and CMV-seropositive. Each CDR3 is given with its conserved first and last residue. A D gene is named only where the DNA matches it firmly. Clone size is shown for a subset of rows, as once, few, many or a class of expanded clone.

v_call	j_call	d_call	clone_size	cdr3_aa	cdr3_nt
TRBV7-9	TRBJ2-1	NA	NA	CASSTTLADSYNEQFF	TGTGCCAGCAGCACTACCCTAGCTGATTCCTACAATGAGCAGTTCTTC
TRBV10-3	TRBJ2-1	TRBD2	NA	CAIEPGLAGERNEQFF	TGTGCCATCGAACCGGGACTAGCGGGAGAGCGGAATGAGCAGTTCTTC
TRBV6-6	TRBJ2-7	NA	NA	CASSYSASYEQYF	TGTGCCAGCAGTTACTCAGCTTCCTACGAGCAGTACTTC
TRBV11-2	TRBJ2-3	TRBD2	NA	CASSLLGLAGEDTQYF	TGTGCCAGCAGCTTACTTGGACTAGCGGGAGAAGATACGCAGTATTTT
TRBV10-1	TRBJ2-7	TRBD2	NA	CASSKSVLAGDEQYF	TGCGCCAGCAGTAAGAGCGTCCTAGCGGGAGACGAGCAGTACTTC
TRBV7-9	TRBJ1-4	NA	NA	CASSFGGVGEKLFF	TGTGCCAGCAGCTTTGGCGGGGTAGGAGAAAAACTGTTTTTT
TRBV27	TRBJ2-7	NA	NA	CASRRGGEQYF	TGTGCCTCCCGGAGGGGCGGGGAGCAGTACTTC
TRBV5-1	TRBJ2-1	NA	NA	CASSLGGVNSYNEQFF	TGCGCCAGCAGCCTTGGCGGGGTGAACTCCTACAATGAGCAGTTCTTC
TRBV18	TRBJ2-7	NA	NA	CASSLQGNYEQYF	TGTGCCAGCTCACTCCAGGGAAACTACGAGCAGTACTTC
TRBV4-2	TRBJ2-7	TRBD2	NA	CASSPGWGGPHEQYF	TGTGCCAGCAGCCCGGGTTGGGGAGGGCCCCACGAGCAGTACTTC
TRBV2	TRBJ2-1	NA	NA	CASRGGLLGYNEQFF	TGTGCCAGCAGGGGGGGACTTCTCGGTTACAATGAGCAGTTCTTC
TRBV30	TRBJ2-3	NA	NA	CAWSIGSGDTDTQYF	TGTGCCTGGAGCATCGGTAGCGGTGACACAGATACGCAGTATTTT
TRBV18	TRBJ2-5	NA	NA	CASSPTGQETQYF	TGTGCCAGCTCACCCACGGGACAAGAGACCCAGTACTTC
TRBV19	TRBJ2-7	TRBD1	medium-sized	CASSSGQGAVQQYF	TGTGCCAGTAGTTCCGGACAGGGGGCGGTGCAGCAGTACTTC
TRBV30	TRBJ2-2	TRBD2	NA	CAWKSGKGTGELFF	TGTGCCTGGAAAAGCGGGAAAGGCACCGGGGAGCTGTTTTTT
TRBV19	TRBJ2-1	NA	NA	CASGRDGYNEQFF	TGTGCCAGTGGGAGAGACGGATACAATGAGCAGTTCTTC
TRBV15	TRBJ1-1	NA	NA	CATSRLGTGSTEAFF	TGTGCCACCAGCAGATTGGGAACAGGGAGCACTGAAGCTTTCTTT
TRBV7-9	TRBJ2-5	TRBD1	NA	CASSFWGTEQETQYF	TGTGCCAGCAGCTTTTGGGGGACAGAACAAGAGACCCAGTACTTC
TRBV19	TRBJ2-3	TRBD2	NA	CASSNRLAGATDTQYF	TGTGCCAGTAGTAACCGGCTAGCGGGAGCCACAGATACGCAGTATTTT
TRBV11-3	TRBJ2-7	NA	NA	CASSPNTEQYF	TGTGCCAGCAGCCCGAACACCGAGCAGTACTTC